The subject of this entry is one T cell receptor beta chain. The antigen is undetermined. Template switching added a universal primer site; cDNA carried unique molecular identifiers. From the 5' RACE reads, TCRdb called clonotypes with MiXCR, one entry per CDR3 protein. The sample yields about 530,000 distinct CDR3 sequences, approximately 20% seen once. The sample comes from a study of identical twins. Germline V lookup: CDR1 LNHNV, CDR2 YYDKDF (reference sequence). The CDR3 extends over 16 amino acids. Trimming cost V 3 bases and J 6 bases; bases outside gene matches: 12. Whole-study results and caveats: Memory repertoires showed no such pattern, whereas abundant cord blood beta clonotypes carried fewer insertions. Weaker excess twin sharing was observed in beta out-of-frame sequences.

Another study also made use of these data, one on yellow fever vaccine responses in identical twins.

The chain employs TRBV15 and TRBJ1-2, with TRBD1 matching 8 bases. The receptor comes from a woman aged 18-35 years in good health. Input material: CD4+ T cells sorted from blood. The CDR3 DNA reads as TGTGCCACCAGCAGGGGACGGACAGGGACATCACATGGCTACACCTTC. It yields the protein CATSRGRTGTSHGYTF.